This is a list of T cell receptor beta chains from one sample in a study of blood T cell repertoires in COVID-19. Measured with immunoSEQ multiplex PCR; TCRdb has only the in-frame clones, and not every one. This table has 350,000 or so clones, approximately 91% appearing once. The specimen was PBMCs or T cells enriched from blood (not recorded which). Source of these receptors: a woman in her thirties who had been exposed to COVID-19. Both conserved end residues are part of each CDR3. A D gene is named only where the DNA matches it firmly. Only part of the rows carry a size: once, few, many, or a class if the clone is expanded.

clone_size: once
j_call: TRBJ2-7
v_call: TRBV7-9
d_call: TRBD2
cdr3_aa: CASSPSRGGQYF
cdr3_nt: TGTGCCAGCAGCCCATCCCGGGGGGGGCAGTACTTC

clone_size: once
j_call: TRBJ2-3
v_call: TRBV24-1
d_call: NA
cdr3_aa: CATSERRDTQYF
cdr3_nt: TGTGCCACCAGTGAGCGGCGGGATACGCAGTATTTT

clone_size: NA
j_call: TRBJ2-1
v_call: TRBV19
d_call: NA
cdr3_aa: CASSTGFLGNEQFF
cdr3_nt: TGTGCCAGTAGTACGGGGTTTTTAGGCAATGAGCAGTTCTTC

clone_size: NA
j_call: TRBJ2-3
v_call: TRBV4-2
d_call: TRBD2
cdr3_aa: CASSQVRLAVYDTQYF
cdr3_nt: TGTGCCAGCAGCCAAGTAAGACTAGCGGTCTACGATACGCAGTATTTT

clone_size: NA
j_call: TRBJ2-7
v_call: TRBV14
d_call: NA
cdr3_aa: CASSQDRATSYF
cdr3_nt: TGTGCCAGCAGCCAAGATCGAGCTACTTCGTACTTC

clone_size: NA
j_call: TRBJ2-5
v_call: TRBV12-1
d_call: NA
cdr3_aa: CAHRRTSGRGWETQYF
cdr3_nt: TGTGCCCACAGACGGACTAGCGGGAGGGGGTGGGAGACCCAGTACTTC

clone_size: NA
j_call: TRBJ1-5
v_call: TRBV30
d_call: NA
cdr3_aa: CAWSVPGGAGQPQHF
cdr3_nt: TGTGCCTGGAGTGTACCGGGGGGGGCAGGTCAGCCCCAGCATTTT

clone_size: NA
j_call: TRBJ2-7
v_call: TRBV7-9
d_call: TRBD1
cdr3_aa: CATDRGASYEQYF
cdr3_nt: TGTGCCACAGACAGGGGGGCCTCCTACGAGCAGTACTTC

clone_size: NA
j_call: TRBJ2-7
v_call: TRBV28
d_call: TRBD1
cdr3_aa: CASSLGDRELVEQYF
cdr3_nt: TGTGCCAGCAGTTTAGGGGACAGGGAATTGGTCGAGCAGTACTTC

clone_size: NA
j_call: TRBJ1-1
v_call: TRBV5-4
d_call: TRBD1
cdr3_aa: CASSTQGARTEAFF
cdr3_nt: TGTGCCAGCAGCACACAGGGGGCGAGGACTGAAGCTTTCTTT

clone_size: NA
j_call: TRBJ2-3
v_call: TRBV5-1
d_call: NA
cdr3_aa: CASSLARDNTDTQYF
cdr3_nt: TGCGCCAGCAGCTTGGCCCGGGACAACACAGATACGCAGTATTTT

clone_size: NA
j_call: TRBJ2-1
v_call: TRBV7-8
d_call: TRBD1
cdr3_aa: CASSPIGTGFNEQFF
cdr3_nt: TGTGCCAGCAGCCCAATCGGGACAGGGTTCAATGAGCAGTTCTTC

clone_size: NA
j_call: TRBJ2-7
v_call: TRBV18
d_call: NA
cdr3_aa: CASSPRGLEEQYF
cdr3_nt: TGTGCCAGCTCACCACGGGGACTTGAGGAGCAGTACTTC

clone_size: NA
j_call: TRBJ2-3
v_call: TRBV6-5
d_call: NA
cdr3_aa: CASSYVGATDTQYF
cdr3_nt: TGTGCCAGCAGTTACGTGGGGGCCACAGATACGCAGTATTTT

clone_size: NA
j_call: TRBJ2-7
v_call: TRBV18
d_call: TRBD2
cdr3_aa: CASSGLEFAHEQYF
cdr3_nt: TGTGCCAGCTCCGGACTAGAATTTGCCCACGAGCAGTACTTC

clone_size: NA
j_call: TRBJ1-4
v_call: TRBV27
d_call: NA
cdr3_aa: CASSLSGPREKLFF
cdr3_nt: TGTGCCAGCAGTTTGTCGGGTCCTCGGGAAAAACTGTTTTTT

clone_size: NA
j_call: TRBJ2-7
v_call: TRBV28
d_call: TRBD1
cdr3_aa: CASSSTGPTYEQYF
cdr3_nt: TGTGCCAGCAGCTCGACAGGGCCCACCTACGAGCAGTACTTC

clone_size: NA
j_call: TRBJ1-1
v_call: TRBV5-1
d_call: NA
cdr3_aa: CASSLVADREAFF
cdr3_nt: TGCGCCAGCAGCTTGGTTGCGGACAGAGAAGCTTTCTTT

clone_size: NA
j_call: TRBJ2-3
v_call: TRBV13
d_call: NA
cdr3_aa: CASSQRQGSNTDTQYF
cdr3_nt: TGTGCCAGCAGCCAGCGCCAAGGATCCAACACAGATACGCAGTATTTT

clone_size: NA
j_call: TRBJ2-5
v_call: TRBV5-8
d_call: NA
cdr3_aa: CVSSRRGRQETQYF
cdr3_nt: TGTGTCAGCAGCCGGCGGGGCAGACAAGAGACCCAGTACTTC

clone_size: NA
j_call: TRBJ2-7
v_call: TRBV21-1
d_call: NA
cdr3_aa: CASSKGSGDRPYEQYF
cdr3_nt: TGTGCCAGCAGCAAAGGATCGGGGGACAGACCCTACGAGCAGTACTTC

clone_size: NA
j_call: TRBJ2-3
v_call: TRBV27
d_call: TRBD2
cdr3_aa: CASSTGTSWATDTQYF
cdr3_nt: TGTGCCAGCAGTACCGGGACTAGCTGGGCCACAGATACGCAGTATTTT

clone_size: NA
j_call: TRBJ1-1
v_call: TRBV27
d_call: NA
cdr3_aa: CASSLSGGGTEAFF
cdr3_nt: TGTGCCAGCAGTTTATCCGGGGGTGGCACTGAAGCTTTCTTT

clone_size: NA
j_call: TRBJ2-3
v_call: TRBV19
d_call: NA
cdr3_aa: CASSIQGPTDTQYF
cdr3_nt: TGTGCCAGTAGTATACAGGGCCCCACAGATACGCAGTATTTT

clone_size: NA
j_call: TRBJ2-7
v_call: TRBV3-1/TRBV3-2
d_call: TRBD2
cdr3_aa: CASRQTGTSGIGEQYF
cdr3_nt: TGTGCCAGCAGACAAACCGGGACTAGCGGGATTGGGGAGCAGTACTTC

clone_size: NA
j_call: TRBJ1-1
v_call: TRBV11-2
d_call: NA
cdr3_aa: CASSFGTPVGNTEAFF
cdr3_nt: TGTGCCAGCAGCTTTGGGACACCAGTAGGGAACACTGAAGCTTTCTTT

clone_size: NA
j_call: TRBJ1-6
v_call: TRBV7-3
d_call: NA
cdr3_aa: CASSQTIPGAPLHF
cdr3_nt: TGTGCCAGCAGCCAAACCATCCCCGGGGCACCCCTCCACTTT

clone_size: few
j_call: TRBJ1-2
v_call: TRBV7-3
d_call: TRBD1
cdr3_aa: CASSLTGGQGAPNYGYTF
cdr3_nt: TGTGCCAGCAGCTTAACGGGTGGACAGGGGGCGCCAAACTATGGCTACACCTTC

clone_size: NA
j_call: TRBJ1-1
v_call: TRBV19
d_call: TRBD1
cdr3_aa: CASGDRGRTEAFF
cdr3_nt: TGTGCCAGTGGGGACAGGGGGCGTACTGAAGCTTTCTTT

clone_size: NA
j_call: TRBJ1-3
v_call: TRBV11-3
d_call: NA
cdr3_aa: CASSQPPGAGNTIYF
cdr3_nt: TGTGCCAGCAGCCAACCCCCAGGGGCCGGAAACACCATATATTTT

clone_size: NA
j_call: TRBJ1-1
v_call: TRBV12-5
d_call: NA
cdr3_aa: CASGSGTEAFF
cdr3_nt: TGTGCTAGTGGTTCGGGCACTGAAGCTTTCTTT

clone_size: NA
j_call: TRBJ1-2
v_call: TRBV9
d_call: TRBD1
cdr3_aa: CASSVYPGQGSRNYGYTF
cdr3_nt: TGTGCCAGCAGCGTCTATCCGGGACAGGGGAGTCGGAACTATGGCTACACCTTC

clone_size: NA
j_call: TRBJ1-5
v_call: TRBV10-2
d_call: NA
cdr3_aa: CASSVQSNQPQHF
cdr3_nt: TGCGCCAGCAGTGTACAGAGCAATCAGCCCCAGCATTTT

clone_size: once
j_call: TRBJ2-5
v_call: TRBV19
d_call: TRBD2
cdr3_aa: CATAGGEETQYF
cdr3_nt: TGTGCCACGGCGGGAGGGGAAGAGACCCAGTACTTC

clone_size: NA
j_call: TRBJ2-7
v_call: TRBV28
d_call: TRBD2
cdr3_aa: CASSPPAGGYYEQYF
cdr3_nt: TGTGCCAGCAGTCCCCCGGCGGGAGGATATTACGAGCAGTACTTC

clone_size: NA
j_call: TRBJ2-3
v_call: TRBV5-1
d_call: TRBD2
cdr3_aa: CASSLTSGITDTQYF
cdr3_nt: TGCGCCAGCAGCTTGACTAGCGGGATCACAGATACGCAGTATTTT

clone_size: NA
j_call: TRBJ2-3
v_call: TRBV7-2
d_call: TRBD2
cdr3_aa: CASSLGPGISGSLGDTQYF
cdr3_nt: TGTGCCAGCAGCTTAGGGCCTGGGATTAGCGGGAGTTTGGGAGATACGCAGTATTTT

clone_size: NA
j_call: TRBJ2-7
v_call: TRBV28
d_call: TRBD1
cdr3_aa: CASSYPLNQGQGSSYEQYF
cdr3_nt: TGTGCCAGCAGCTACCCGCTCAACCAGGGACAGGGTAGCTCCTACGAGCAGTACTTC

clone_size: NA
j_call: TRBJ1-2
v_call: TRBV28
d_call: TRBD1
cdr3_aa: CAMGTGGAGDYGYTF
cdr3_nt: TGTGCCATGGGGACAGGGGGCGCCGGTGACTATGGCTACACCTTC

clone_size: once
j_call: TRBJ2-7
v_call: TRBV9
d_call: TRBD2
cdr3_aa: CASSVEGLSPYEQYF
cdr3_nt: TGTGCCAGCAGCGTAGAGGGACTAAGTCCCTACGAGCAGTACTTC